This entry lists 17 T cell receptor beta chains sequenced from one sample in a study of blood T cell repertoires in COVID-19. Measured with immunoSEQ multiplex PCR; TCRdb has only the in-frame clones, and not every one. The sample yields 300,000 or so clones, 90% seen once. The sequencing sample was made of peripheral blood. Every receptor here comes from a woman between 40 and 55 years old with acute or convalescent COVID-19.

This clone was found a few times. V and J are TRBV6-5 and TRBJ2-7; 7 positions match TRBD1. The germline gives CDR1 MNHEY, CDR2 SVGAGI. Trimming took 7 bases from V and 9 from J; bases not matched to a gene: 12. The CDR3 length is 13 residues. The CDR3 sequence: CASNINRGRGQYV. DNA for the CDR3: TGTGCCAGCAACATAAACAGGGGCAGAGGGCAGTACGTC.

The chain links TRBV7-9 to TRBJ2-2; TRBD2 agrees at 10 bases. The CDR3 loop spans 15 amino acids. J gave up 6 bases and V 3 bases, and 4 bases lay outside the gene matches. Germline CDR1 and CDR2: SEHNR and FQNEAQ (reference sequence). CDR3 region: CASSFQRGGPGELFF. The CDR3 DNA reads as TGTGCCAGCAGCTTCCAGCGGGGGGGCCCCGGGGAGCTGTTTTTT.

The chain is built from TRBV6-6 and TRBJ2-3, with TRBD1 matching over 10 bases. The germline V gene has CDR1 MNHNY and CDR2 SVGAGI (reference sequence). The CDR3 spans 15 residues. The V segment lost 5 bases and the J segment 5 bases; nucleotides outside the gene matches: 7. The CDR3 region is CASSDRQGAGDTQYF. The CDR3 DNA is TGTGCCAGCAGTGATCGACAGGGGGCTGGAGATACGCAGTATTTT.

The J gene is TRBJ2-4, the V gene TRBV5-1, with 9 bases lining up with TRBD1. This CDR3 spans 20 amino acids. V shed 3 bases and J 1 base; nucleotides not matched to a gene: 17. The germline V gene encodes CDR1 SGHRS and CDR2 YFSETQ. The DNA for the CDR3 is TGCGCCAGCAGCTCCCACGACAGGGGGGTTAGCGGTACGGCCAAAAACATTCAGTACTTC. This translates into CASSSHDRGVSGTAKNIQYF.

This clone was seen only once. The J gene is TRBJ2-1, the V gene TRBV9; D perhaps matches TRBD1 (6 bases). V was shortened by 4 bases and J by 2 bases, with 22 bases between the two germline ends. Germline V gene lookup returns CDR1 SGDLS and CDR2 YYNGEE. The CDR3 spans 18 residues. The CDR3: CASSSREGGPTTYNEQFF. The CDR3 DNA is TGTGCCAGCAGCTCCCGAGAAGGGGGACCGACGACCTACAATGAGCAGTTCTTC.

V usage is TRBV9 and J usage is TRBJ2-1; 8 bases line up with TRBD2. V dropped 0 bases and J dropped 5; count of bases not matched to a gene: 4. Germline values: CDR1 SGDLS, CDR2 YYNGEE. This CDR3 has 15 amino acids. The CDR3 loop is CASSVGSGGHNEQFF. Here the CDR3 DNA reads TGTGCCAGCAGCGTAGGCAGCGGGGGCCACAATGAGCAGTTCTTC.

The chain links TRBV5-5 to TRBJ2-2; 7 nucleotides align to TRBD2. Germline assignment: CDR1 SGHKS and CDR2 YYEKEE (reference sequence). The CDR3 has 16 residues. The V segment lost 4 bases and the J segment 3 bases; nucleotides outside the gene matches: 9. In DNA, the CDR3 is TGTGCCAGCAGCGTGAGAGCGGGGAGGGACACCGGGGAGCTGTTTTTT. It is translated as CASSVRAGRDTGELFF.

The genes are TRBV3-1 (or the pseudogene TRBV3-2) and TRBJ2-3; TRBD2 matches 8 bases. This CDR3 contains 14 residues. Germline-derived CDR1 and CDR2 are LGHDT and YNNKEL (reference sequence). V was pared by 7 bases and J by 0 bases, with 3 bases of the junction left unmatched. This CDR3 is CASTGGPSTDTQYF. The CDR3 DNA sequence: TGTGCCAGCACGGGGGGGCCTAGCACAGATACGCAGTATTTT.

The V and J genes are TRBV19 and TRBJ1-2; 8 bases match TRBD1. The germline CDR1 and CDR2 sequences are LNHDA and SQIVND (reference sequence). CDR3 size: 17 residues. V trimming: 4 bases; J trimming: 5 bases; junction bases outside the gene matches: 15. The CDR3 sequence: CASSTGGRATWVYGYTF. In DNA form, the CDR3 reads TGTGCCAGTAGTACAGGGGGCAGGGCGACTTGGGTGTATGGCTACACCTTC.

This rearrangement joins TRBV11-3 to TRBJ1-1; D remains ambiguous. The length of the CDR3 is 14 residues. Germline V gives CDR1 SGHNT, CDR2 YENEEA. The V gene lost 5 bases and the J gene lost 5 bases, with 15 bases spanning the gap. The CDR3 is CASSPPGWETEAFF. The CDR3 DNA reads TGTGCCAGCAGCCCCCCTGGCTGGGAGACTGAAGCTTTCTTT.

The V gene is TRBV2, the J gene TRBJ1-4; tentatively, D is TRBD1 (6 bases). Germline V gives CDR1 SNHLY, CDR2 FYNNEI. Deletions cut 1 base from V and 8 bases from J, with 11 bases between. The CDR3 consists of 14 residues. The CDR3 loop is CASSEDYRAEKLFF. In DNA, the CDR3 is TGTGCCAGCAGTGAAGATTACAGGGCGGAAAAACTGTTTTTT.

The rearrangement links TRBV3-1 (or the pseudogene TRBV3-2) to TRBJ1-5; no reliable D call. Deletions cut 1 base from V and 5 bases from J, with 15 bases between. The CDR3 is 16 residues long. CDR1 and CDR2 (germline): LGHDT, YNNKEL (reference sequence). The CDR3 coding sequence is TGTGCCAGCAGCCAAGGTATAGCGCCTACCGATCAGCCCCAGCATTTT. This sequence encodes CASSQGIAPTDQPQHF.

The table lists this clone with a count of one. The chain joins TRBV29-1 to TRBJ2-1; 8 bases fit TRBD2. The junction had 7 bases not matched to a gene; V was cut back by 0 bases and J by 6 bases. The CDR3 covers 15 residues. Per the germline V gene, CDR1 is SQVTM and CDR2 is ANQGSEA. The CDR3: CSVEDPGGASNEQFF. As DNA, the CDR3 is TGCAGCGTTGAAGATCCGGGAGGGGCTAGCAATGAGCAGTTCTTC.

In its sample, this clone was seen once. The chain uses TRBV24-1 and TRBJ2-5, with D perhaps matching TRBD1 (6 bases). Trimming left V 7 bases short and J 3 bases short, with 11 bases between. Per germline, CDR1 KGHDR and CDR2 SFDVKD. The CDR3 runs to 13 residues. CDR3 sequence (DNA): TGTGCCACCAGCCAGACAGGAGAAGAGACCCAGTACTTC. Its translation is CATSQTGEETQYF.

For the CDR3, the DNA is TGCGCCAGCAGCATCCCGGGACAGGGTGGCCCCCTCCACTTT. It translates to CASSIPGQGGPLHF. The chain combines TRBV5-1 with TRBJ1-6; 9 nucleotides match TRBD1. Trimming took 4 bases from V and 13 from J; bases not matched to a gene: 9. This CDR3 spans 14 amino acids. Germline values: CDR1 SGHRS, CDR2 YFSETQ.

The CDR3, as DNA: TGTGCCAGCAGTGATGCGGGGTCCGCTCGGGAGACCCAGTACTTC. It codes for CASSDAGSARETQYF. The chain carries TRBV2 and TRBJ2-5; TRBD2 is a possible D gene (6 bases). The CDR3 covers 15 residues. V was pared by 3 bases and J by 5 bases, with 16 bases between. Germline V CDR1 and CDR2: SNHLY, FYNNEI.

Remarks on this clone: Within the sample, other DNA sequences also encode this same CDR3. V and J are TRBV6-5 and TRBJ1-6, with TRBD1 matching 9 bases. The junction had 2 bases not matched to a gene; V was cut back by 2 bases and J by 6 bases. CDR1 MNHEY and CDR2 SVGAGI come from the germline V gene. This CDR3 contains 15 residues. The CDR3 reads CASSYRDRVNSPLHF. Written as DNA, the CDR3 is TGTGCCAGCAGTTACCGGGACAGGGTTAATTCACCCCTCCACTTT.